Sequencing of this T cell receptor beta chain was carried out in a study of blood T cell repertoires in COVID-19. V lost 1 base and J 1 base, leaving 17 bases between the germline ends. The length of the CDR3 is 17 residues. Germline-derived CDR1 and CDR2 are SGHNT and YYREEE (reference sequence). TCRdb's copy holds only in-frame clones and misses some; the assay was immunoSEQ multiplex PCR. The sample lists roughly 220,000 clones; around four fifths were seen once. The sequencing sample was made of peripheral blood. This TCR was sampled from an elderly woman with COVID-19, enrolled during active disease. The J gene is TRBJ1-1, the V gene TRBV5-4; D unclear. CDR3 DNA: TGTGCCAGCAGCTTGCCATCCGGGTCTCGGAAGAACACTGAAGCTTTCTTT. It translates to CASSLPSGSRKNTEAFF.